This T cell receptor beta chain was sequenced in a study of blood T cell repertoires in COVID-19. At the level of the study: The United States, Italy and Spain provided the acute and convalescent COVID-19 samples. PBMCs, B-cell-depleted T cells, or T cells were the source of the cDNA or gDNA that made up the material.

The CDR3 sequence is 17 residues long. After removal of 3 bases from V and 7 bases from J, the junction contained 11 bases not matched to a gene. The germline gives CDR1 MNHNS, CDR2 SASEGT. Original methodology: Amplifying reference gene primers gave estimates of nucleated cell counts. Clones were sequenced by immunoSEQ multiplex PCR, and TCRdb holds only the in-frame ones, with some missing. V, J and clone size derive from that table, while D and trimming were established from the DNA sequence. The data show about 55,000 clones, 87% seen once. The clonotype was recovered from a man aged 35-49 years with COVID-19, enrolled during active disease. Sequencing was carried out using peripheral blood. V gene TRBV6-1 combines with J gene TRBJ2-4; 11 nucleotides match TRBD2. In DNA form, the CDR3 reads TGTGCCAGCAGTGACATGACTAGCGGGGTGGGTATGAACATTCAGTACTTC. Residues: CASSDMTSGVGMNIQYF.